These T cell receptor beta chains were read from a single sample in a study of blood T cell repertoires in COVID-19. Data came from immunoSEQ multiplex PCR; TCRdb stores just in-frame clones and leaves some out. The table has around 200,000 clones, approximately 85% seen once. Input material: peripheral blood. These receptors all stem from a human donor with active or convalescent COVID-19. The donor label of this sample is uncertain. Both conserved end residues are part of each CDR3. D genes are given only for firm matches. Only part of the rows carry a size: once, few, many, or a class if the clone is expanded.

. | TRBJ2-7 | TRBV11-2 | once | TGTGCCAGCAGCTGGACAGATTCTCCCTCCTACGAGCAGTACTTC | CASSWTDSPSYEQYF
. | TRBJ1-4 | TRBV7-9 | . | TGTGCCAGCACCAGTGAGACTAATGAAAAACTGTTTTTT | CASTSETNEKLFF
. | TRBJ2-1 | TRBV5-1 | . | TGCGCCAGCAGCCTAGGATTTGAGCAGTTCTTC | CASSLGFEQFF
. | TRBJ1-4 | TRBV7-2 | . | TGTGCCAGCAGCTTTCGGAATGAAAAACTGTTTTTT | CASSFRNEKLFF
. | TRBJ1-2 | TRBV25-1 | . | TGTGCCAGCAGTGAATCCGGCAGGGGAAACTATGGCTACACCTTC | CASSESGRGNYGYTF
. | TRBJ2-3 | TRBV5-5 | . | TGTGCCAGTAAGAGTGAGTCAGATACGCAGTATTTT | CASKSESDTQYF
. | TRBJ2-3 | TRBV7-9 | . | TGTGCCAGCAGCCCCCCCGGGGATACGCAGTATTTT | CASSPPGDTQYF
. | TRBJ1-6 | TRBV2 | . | TGTGCCAGCAGTGGTAGCCCCGGGAGTTCACCCCTCCACTTT | CASSGSPGSSPLHF
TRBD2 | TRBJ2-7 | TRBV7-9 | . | TGTGCCAGCAGCCCTAGCGGACTGTACGAGCAGTACTTC | CASSPSGLYEQYF
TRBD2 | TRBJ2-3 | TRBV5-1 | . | TGCGCCAGCAGCTTCGGGCGGGAGGGCGCAGATACGCAGTATTTT | CASSFGREGADTQYF
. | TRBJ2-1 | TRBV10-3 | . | TGTGCCATCAGTGAACAGGCCTACAATGAGCAGTTCTTC | CAISEQAYNEQFF
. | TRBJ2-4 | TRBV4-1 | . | TGCGCCAGCAGCCAAGAGGGAGTCAGCGCAGTAGAGAAAAACATTCAGTACTTC | CASSQEGVSAVEKNIQYF
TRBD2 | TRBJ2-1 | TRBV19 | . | TGTGCCAGTAGTCCCCCGGTAGCGGGACGAAACAATGAGCAGTTCTTC | CASSPPVAGRNNEQFF
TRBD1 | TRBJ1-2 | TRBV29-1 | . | TGCAGCGCCTCCGGACAGGGGGCTCTGGAATATGGCTACACCTTC | CSASGQGALEYGYTF
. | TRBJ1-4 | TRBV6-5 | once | TGTGCCAGCAACCGTTTCGTCAGGGATGAAAAACTGTTTTTT | CASNRFVRDEKLFF
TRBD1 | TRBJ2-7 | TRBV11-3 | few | TGTGCCAGCAGCATCCGGGACAGGTATCACGAGCAGTACTTC | CASSIRDRYHEQYF
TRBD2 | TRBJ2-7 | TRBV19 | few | TGTGCCAGTAGTTTCAGGACTAGCGGCTACGAGCAGTACTTC | CASSFRTSGYEQYF
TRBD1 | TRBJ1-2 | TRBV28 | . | TGTGCCAGCAGTCCCGCCGGGACAGTCAATGGCTACACCTTC | CASSPAGTVNGYTF
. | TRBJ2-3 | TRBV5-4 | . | TGTGCCAGCAGCTCAGCTGCCGGGGGAGATACGCAGTATTTT | CASSSAAGGDTQYF
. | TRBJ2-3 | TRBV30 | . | TGTGCCTCGGGCCCCCATCGCAGGGGAGGGGAGTGGAGCGCAGATACGCAGTATTTT | CASGPHRRGGEWSADTQYF
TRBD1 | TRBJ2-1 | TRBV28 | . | TGTGCCAGCAGTCCCCGGGACAGTAACAATGAGCAGTTCTTC | CASSPRDSNNEQFF
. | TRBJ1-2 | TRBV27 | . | TGTGCCAGCAGTTTATCCACAGGACCAGTTAACTATGGCTACACCTTC | CASSLSTGPVNYGYTF
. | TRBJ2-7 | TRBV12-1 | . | TGTGCCAGCAGCTTCGAGCGGGACCCCTCCTACGAGCAGTACTTC | CASSFERDPSYEQYF
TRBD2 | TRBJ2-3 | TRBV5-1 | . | TGCGCCAGCAACTTGGGGACTAGCGGTGGCACAGATACGCAGTATTTT | CASNLGTSGGTDTQYF
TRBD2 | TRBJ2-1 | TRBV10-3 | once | TGTGCCATCAGTACCGCGGGGGGAAGCGGGAGGTTGAGTGAGCAGTTCTTC | CAISTAGGSGRLSEQFF
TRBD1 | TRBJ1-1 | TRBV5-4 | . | TGTGCCAGCAGCTTGTCCCGGGACAGTACAGGCACTGAAGCTTTCTTT | CASSLSRDSTGTEAFF
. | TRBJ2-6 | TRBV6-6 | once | TGTGCCAGCAAAGGGGCCGATCTAGGTGCCAACGTCCTGACTTTC | CASKGADLGANVLTF
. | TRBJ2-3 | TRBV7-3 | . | TGTGCCAGCAGCTCAAGCACAGATACGCAGTATTTT | CASSSSTDTQYF
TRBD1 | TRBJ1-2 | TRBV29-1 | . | TGCAGCGTTCTACAGGGGGCGCAAGATGGCTACACCTTC | CSVLQGAQDGYTF
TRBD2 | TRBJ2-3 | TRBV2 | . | TGTGCCAGCACGGGACTAGCGGGAGGGTCCCTCACAGATACGCAGTATTTT | CASTGLAGGSLTDTQYF
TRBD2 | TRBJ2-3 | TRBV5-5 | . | TGTGCCAGCAGCTTGGTTAGCGGGGGCCTCACAGATACGCAGTATTTT | CASSLVSGGLTDTQYF
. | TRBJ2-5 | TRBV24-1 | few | TGTGCCACCTCCGAGACCGGCGGCACCCTGTACCAAGAGACCCAGTACTTC | CATSETGGTLYQETQYF
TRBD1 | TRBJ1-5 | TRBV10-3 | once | TGTGCCATCAGTGAGACAGGGGGCGCGGGTCAGCCCCAGCATTTT | CAISETGGAGQPQHF
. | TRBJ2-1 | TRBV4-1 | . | TGCGCCAGCAGCCAAGGCGGTCGGGGAACTCTCGGTGAGCAGTTCTTC | CASSQGGRGTLGEQFF
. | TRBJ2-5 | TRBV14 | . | TGTGCCAGCAGCCCCGGCCGCCAGAGGGAAGAGACCCAGTACTTC | CASSPGRQREETQYF
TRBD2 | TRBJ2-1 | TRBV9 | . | TGTGCCAGCAGCGTAAAGGGAGGGTACAATGAGCAGTTCTTC | CASSVKGGYNEQFF
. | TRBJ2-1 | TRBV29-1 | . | TGCAGCGTTGAACCAGAGGACGGGAGTCAGTTCTTC | CSVEPEDGSQFF
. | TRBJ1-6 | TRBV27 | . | TGTGCCACCCCGGGGAGGTCACCCCTCCACTTT | CATPGRSPLHF
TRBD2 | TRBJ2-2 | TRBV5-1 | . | TGCGCCAGCAGCTTCCTAGCGGGAGACACCGGGGAGCTGTTTTTT | CASSFLAGDTGELFF
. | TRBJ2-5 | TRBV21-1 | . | TGTGCCAGCAGCGCAGCGATTGCCGGGACAGGAAAAGAGACCCAGTACTTC | CASSAAIAGTGKETQYF
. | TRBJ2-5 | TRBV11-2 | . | TGTGCCAGCAGCATCCTGGGCCTCCTCAGGGAGACCCAGTACTTC | CASSILGLLRETQYF
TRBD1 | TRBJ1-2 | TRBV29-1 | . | TGCAGCGCCTGGGACAGCTATGGCTACACCTTC | CSAWDSYGYTF
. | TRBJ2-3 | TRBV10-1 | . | TGCGCCAGCAGCCCGACTGGGGCGGATACGCAGTATTTT | CASSPTGADTQYF
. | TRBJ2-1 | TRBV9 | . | TGTGCCAGCAGCGTAGCGGGGGTTTACAATGAGCAGTTCTTC | CASSVAGVYNEQFF
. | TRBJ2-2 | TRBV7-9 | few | TGTGCCAGCAGCCCCCTGGCAGGGAAGGTTGGGAACACCGGGGAGCTGTTTTTT | CASSPLAGKVGNTGELFF
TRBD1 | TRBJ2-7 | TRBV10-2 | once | TGCGCCAGCAGTGATCCGGGACAGGGGTACGAGCAGTACTTC | CASSDPGQGYEQYF
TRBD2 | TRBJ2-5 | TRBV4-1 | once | TGCGCCAGCAGCCAGAGCCTAGCGGGAGGACGGGAGACCCAGTACTTC | CASSQSLAGGRETQYF
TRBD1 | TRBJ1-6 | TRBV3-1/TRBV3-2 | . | TGTGCCAGCAGCCAAGATCACGGCAGGGGGAATTCACCCCTCCACTTT | CASSQDHGRGNSPLHF
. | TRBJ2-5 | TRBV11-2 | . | TGTGCCAGCAGCTTAGGCAGGGGGGAAGAGACCCAGTACTTC | CASSLGRGEETQYF
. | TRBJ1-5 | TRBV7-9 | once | TGTGCCAGCAGCTCAGGGAGGGGGAGCAATCAGCCCCAGCATTTT | CASSSGRGSNQPQHF
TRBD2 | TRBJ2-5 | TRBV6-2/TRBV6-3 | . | TGTGCCAGCAGTTACGAGCGGGGGTCGGAGATCAAGAGAACCCAGTACTTC | CASSYERGSEIKRTQYF
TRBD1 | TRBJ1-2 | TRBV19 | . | TGTGCCAGTAGTTACAGGGGATTGAATTATGGCTACACCTTC | CASSYRGLNYGYTF
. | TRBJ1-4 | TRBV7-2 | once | TGTGCCAGCAGCTTAAGACGAGGTTCTCTTAGGACAACTAATGAAAAACTGTTTTTT | CASSLRRGSLRTTNEKLFF
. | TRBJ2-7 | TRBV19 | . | TGTGCCAGTAGCCTCAGACGGGACTACGAGCAGTACTTC | CASSLRRDYEQYF
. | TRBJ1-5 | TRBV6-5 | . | TGTGCCAGCAGTTACTCGTGGGGGGATTATCAGCCCCAGCATTTT | CASSYSWGDYQPQHF
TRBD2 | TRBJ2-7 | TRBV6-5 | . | TGTGCCAGCAGTTACGGCGGGACTACCTACGAGCAGTACTTC | CASSYGGTTYEQYF
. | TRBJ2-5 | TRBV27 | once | TGTGCCAGCTCTCTAGGCGGGATGGAGACCCAGTACTTC | CASSLGGMETQYF
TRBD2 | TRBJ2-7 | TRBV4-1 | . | TGCGCCAGCAGCCAAGATGCCGACACTAGCGGGGTCCACGAGCAGTACTTC | CASSQDADTSGVHEQYF
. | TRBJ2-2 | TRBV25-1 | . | TGTGCCAGCATGGGGGGAAGGACCGGGGAGCTGTTTTTT | CASMGGRTGELFF